The 2 T cell receptor beta chains given below trace back to one sample, sequenced in a study of T cells in Graves' hyperthyroidism and ophthalmopathy (dated by TCRdb to 2018 to 2020). Library preparation employed multiplex PCR. TCRdb lists the instrument as Illumina HiSeq 2000. The TCR beta CDR3 regions were amplified from RNA transcripts. The first round of RT-PCR for the TCR CDR3 was performed with the HTBI primer set and the Qiagen OneStep RT-PCR kit. The public reads were run again by TCRdb, first through fastp at Q25 and then through MiXCR, and only productive beta chains were kept. Records with the same CDR3 protein are collapsed into one entry carrying the most frequent genes and DNA. The sample contains nearly 750,000 distinct CDR3 sequences, just over 35% of them found a single time. In total, the top ten clones hold around 29% of the sample. Material for sequencing was blood. The receptor set was obtained from a woman in her thirties or forties with Graves' hyperthyroidism.

The chain carries TRBV10-3 and TRBJ2-7; 10 bases map to TRBD1. V shed 0 bases and J 9 bases; nucleotides not matched to a gene: 20. The CDR3 is 19 amino acids. From germline, CDR1 is ENHRY and CDR2 SYGVKD. CDR3 sequence reads: CAISESNFPRDRGMHGQYF. Here the CDR3 DNA reads TGTGCCATCAGTGAGTCGAATTTCCCGAGGGACAGGGGAATGCACGGGCAGTACTTC.

As to this clonotype: The conserved phenylalanine or tryptophan normally closing the CDR3 is absent here, so this likely arose from a read error. This rearrangement joins TRBV7-2 to TRBJ1-4, with D hard to call. Per the germline V gene, CDR1 is SGHTA and CDR2 is FQGNSA. The CDR3 extends over 14 amino acids. Trimming shortened V by 5 bases and J by 6 bases, and 13 bases separated the two germline ends. This CDR3 reads CASSLWGGDEKLFL. DNA for the CDR3: TGTGCCAGCAGCCTTTGGGGTGGCGATGAAAAACTGTTTCTT.